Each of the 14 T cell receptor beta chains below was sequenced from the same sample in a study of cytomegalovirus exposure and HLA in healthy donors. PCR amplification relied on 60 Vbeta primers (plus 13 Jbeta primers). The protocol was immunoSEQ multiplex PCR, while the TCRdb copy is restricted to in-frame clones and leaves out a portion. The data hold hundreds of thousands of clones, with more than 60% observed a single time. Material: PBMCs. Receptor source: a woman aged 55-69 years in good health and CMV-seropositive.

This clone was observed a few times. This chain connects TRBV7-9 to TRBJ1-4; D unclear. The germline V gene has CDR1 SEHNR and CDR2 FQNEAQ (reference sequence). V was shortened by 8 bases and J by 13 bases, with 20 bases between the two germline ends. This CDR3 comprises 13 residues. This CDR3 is CASRASRSEGLFF. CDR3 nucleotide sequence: TGTGCCAGCCGGGCTTCCCGCTCGGAGGGACTGTTTTTT.

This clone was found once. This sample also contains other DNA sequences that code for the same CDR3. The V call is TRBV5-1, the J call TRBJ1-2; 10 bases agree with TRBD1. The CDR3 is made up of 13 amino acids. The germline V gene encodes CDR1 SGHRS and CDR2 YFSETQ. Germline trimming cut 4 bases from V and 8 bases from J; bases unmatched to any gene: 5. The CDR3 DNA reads TGCGCCAGCAGCACCGGACAGGGGGACGGCTACACCTTC. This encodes CASSTGQGDGYTF.

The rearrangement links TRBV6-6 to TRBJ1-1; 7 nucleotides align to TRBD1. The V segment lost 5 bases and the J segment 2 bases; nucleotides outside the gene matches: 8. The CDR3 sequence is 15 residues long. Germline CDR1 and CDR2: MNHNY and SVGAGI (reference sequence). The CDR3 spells CASSGSGTANTEAFF. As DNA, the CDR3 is TGTGCCAGCAGTGGCTCGGGGACAGCCAACACTGAAGCTTTCTTT.

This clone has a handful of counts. The CDR3 nucleotides are TGCGCCAGCAGCTTGGCCGCAGGGTCTAAAGCTGAAGCTTTCTTT. This translates into CASSLAAGSKAEAFF. The V and J genes are TRBV5-1 and TRBJ1-1, with D possibly matching TRBD1 (5 bases). The CDR3 sequence is 15 residues long. V was shortened by 0 bases and J by 6 bases, with 15 bases between the two germline ends. The germline gives CDR1 SGHRS, CDR2 YFSETQ.

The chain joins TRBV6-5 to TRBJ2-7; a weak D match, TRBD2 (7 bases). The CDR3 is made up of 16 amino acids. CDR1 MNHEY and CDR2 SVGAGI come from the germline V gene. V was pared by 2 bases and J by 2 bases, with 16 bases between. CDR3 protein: CASSYRRGALTYEQYF. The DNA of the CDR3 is TGTGCCAGCAGTTACCGCCGGGGGGCACTTACCTACGAGCAGTACTTC.

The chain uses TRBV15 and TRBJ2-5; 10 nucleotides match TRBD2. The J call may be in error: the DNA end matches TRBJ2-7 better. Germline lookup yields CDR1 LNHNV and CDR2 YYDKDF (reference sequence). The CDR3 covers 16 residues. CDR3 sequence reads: CATSRTLAGGSYEQYF. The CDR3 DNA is TGTGCCACCAGCAGAACATTAGCGGGAGGTAGCTACGAGCAGTACTTC.

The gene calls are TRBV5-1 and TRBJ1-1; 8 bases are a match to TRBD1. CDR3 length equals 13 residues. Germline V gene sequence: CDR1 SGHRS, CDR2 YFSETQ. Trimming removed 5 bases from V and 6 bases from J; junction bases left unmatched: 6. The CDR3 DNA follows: TGCGCCAGCAGGCCTGACAGGGGAGCTGAAGCTTTCTTT. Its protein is CASRPDRGAEAFF.

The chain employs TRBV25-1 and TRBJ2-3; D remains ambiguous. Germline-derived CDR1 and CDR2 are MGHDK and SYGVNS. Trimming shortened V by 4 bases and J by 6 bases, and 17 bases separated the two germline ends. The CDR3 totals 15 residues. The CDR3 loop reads CASSARFLDWDTQYF. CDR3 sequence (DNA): TGTGCCAGCAGTGCCAGATTCCTCGACTGGGATACGCAGTATTTT. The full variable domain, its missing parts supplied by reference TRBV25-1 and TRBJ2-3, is EADIYQTPRYLVIGTGKKITLECSQTMGHDKMYWYQQDPGMELHLIHYSYGVNSTEKGDLSSESTVSRIRTEHFPLTLESARPSHTSQYLCASSARFLDWDTQYFGPGTRLTVL.

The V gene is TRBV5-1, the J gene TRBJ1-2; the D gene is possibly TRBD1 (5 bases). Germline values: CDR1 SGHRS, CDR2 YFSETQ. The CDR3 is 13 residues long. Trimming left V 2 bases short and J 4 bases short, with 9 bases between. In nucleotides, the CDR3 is TGCGCCAGCAGCTTAACAGGCGCCTATGGCTACACCTTC. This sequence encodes CASSLTGAYGYTF. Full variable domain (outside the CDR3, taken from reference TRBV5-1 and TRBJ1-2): KAGVTQTPRYLIKTRGQQVTLSCSPISGHRSVSWYQQTPGQGLQFLFEYFSETQRNKGNFPGRFSGRQFSNSRSEMNVSTLELGDSALYLCASSLTGAYGYTFGSGTRLTVV.

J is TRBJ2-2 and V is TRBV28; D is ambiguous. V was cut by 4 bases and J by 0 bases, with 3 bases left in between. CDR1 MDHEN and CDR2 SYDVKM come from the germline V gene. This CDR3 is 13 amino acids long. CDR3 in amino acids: CASSYTNTGELFF. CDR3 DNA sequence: TGTGCCAGCAGTTACACGAACACCGGGGAGCTGTTTTTT.

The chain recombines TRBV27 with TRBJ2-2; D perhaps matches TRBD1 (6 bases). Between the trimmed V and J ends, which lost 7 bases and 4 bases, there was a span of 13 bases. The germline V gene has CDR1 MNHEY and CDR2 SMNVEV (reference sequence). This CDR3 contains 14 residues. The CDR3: CASKRQDPTGELFF. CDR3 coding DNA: TGTGCCAGCAAAAGACAGGACCCCACCGGGGAGCTGTTTTTT.

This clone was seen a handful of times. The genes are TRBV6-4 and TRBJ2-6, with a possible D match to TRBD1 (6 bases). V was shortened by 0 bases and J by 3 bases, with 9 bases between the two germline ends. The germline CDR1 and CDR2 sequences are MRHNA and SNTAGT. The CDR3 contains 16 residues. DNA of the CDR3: TGTGCCAGCAGTGACTCGACAGGTGGTGGGGCCAACGTCCTGACTTTC. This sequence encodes CASSDSTGGGANVLTF.

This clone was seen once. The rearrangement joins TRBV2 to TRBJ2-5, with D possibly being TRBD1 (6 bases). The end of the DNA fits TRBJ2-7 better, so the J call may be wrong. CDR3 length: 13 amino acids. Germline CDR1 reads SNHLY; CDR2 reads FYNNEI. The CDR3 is CASSDMTGHEQYF. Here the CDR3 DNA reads TGTGCCAGCAGTGACATGACAGGCCACGAGCAGTACTTC.

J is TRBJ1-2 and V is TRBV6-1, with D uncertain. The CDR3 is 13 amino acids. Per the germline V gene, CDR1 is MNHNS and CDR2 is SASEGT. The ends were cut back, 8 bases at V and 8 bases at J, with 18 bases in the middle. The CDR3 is CASSSRTAGGYTF. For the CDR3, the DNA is TGTGCCAGCTCTTCGCGGACGGCGGGAGGCTACACCTTC.